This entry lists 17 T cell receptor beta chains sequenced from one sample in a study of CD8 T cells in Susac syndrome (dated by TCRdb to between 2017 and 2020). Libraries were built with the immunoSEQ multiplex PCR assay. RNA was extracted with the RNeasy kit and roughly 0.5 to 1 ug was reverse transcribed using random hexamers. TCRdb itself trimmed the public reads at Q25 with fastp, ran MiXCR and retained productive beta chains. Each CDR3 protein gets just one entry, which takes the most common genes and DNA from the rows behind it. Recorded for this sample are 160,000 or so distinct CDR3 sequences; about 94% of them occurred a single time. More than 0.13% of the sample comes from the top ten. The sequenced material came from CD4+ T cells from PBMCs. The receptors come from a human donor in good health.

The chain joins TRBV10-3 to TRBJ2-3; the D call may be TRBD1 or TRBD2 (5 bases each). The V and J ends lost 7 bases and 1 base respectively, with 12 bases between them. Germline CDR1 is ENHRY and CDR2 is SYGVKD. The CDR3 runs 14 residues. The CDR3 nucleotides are TGTGCCATCAAGGGATTGGGACGCACAGATACGCAGTATTTT. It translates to CAIKGLGRTDTQYF.

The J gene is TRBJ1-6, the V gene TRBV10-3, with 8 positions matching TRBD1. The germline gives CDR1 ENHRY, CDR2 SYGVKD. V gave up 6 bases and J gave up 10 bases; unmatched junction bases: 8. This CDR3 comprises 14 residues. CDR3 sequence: CAIRKDRDGSPLHF. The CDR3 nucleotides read TGTGCCATCAGGAAGGACAGGGACGGATCACCCCTCCACTTT.

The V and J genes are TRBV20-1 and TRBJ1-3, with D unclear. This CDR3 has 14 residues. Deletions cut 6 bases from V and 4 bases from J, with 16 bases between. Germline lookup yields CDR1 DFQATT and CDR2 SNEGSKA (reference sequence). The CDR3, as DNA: TGCAGTGCGCGTCTAATAGAACGAGGAAACACCATATATTTT. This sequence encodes CSARLIERGNTIYF.

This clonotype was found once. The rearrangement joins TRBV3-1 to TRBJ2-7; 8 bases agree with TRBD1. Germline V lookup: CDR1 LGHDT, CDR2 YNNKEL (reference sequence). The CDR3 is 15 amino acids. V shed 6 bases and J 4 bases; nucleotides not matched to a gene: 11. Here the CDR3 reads CASSYPGTGLYEQYF. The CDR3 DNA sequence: TGTGCCAGCAGTTACCCCGGGACAGGTCTATACGAGCAGTACTTC.

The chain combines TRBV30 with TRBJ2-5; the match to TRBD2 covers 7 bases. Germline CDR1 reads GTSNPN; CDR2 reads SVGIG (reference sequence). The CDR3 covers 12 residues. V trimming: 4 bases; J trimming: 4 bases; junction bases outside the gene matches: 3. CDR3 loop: CAWKASGETQYF. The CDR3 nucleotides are TGTGCCTGGAAGGCTAGCGGAGAGACCCAGTACTTC.

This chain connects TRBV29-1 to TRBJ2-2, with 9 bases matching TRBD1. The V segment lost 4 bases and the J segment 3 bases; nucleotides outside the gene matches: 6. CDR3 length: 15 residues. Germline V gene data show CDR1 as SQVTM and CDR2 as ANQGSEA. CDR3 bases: TGCAGCGTTGGACGAGGACAGGGGTACACCGGGGAGCTGTTTTTT. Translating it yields CSVGRGQGYTGELFF.

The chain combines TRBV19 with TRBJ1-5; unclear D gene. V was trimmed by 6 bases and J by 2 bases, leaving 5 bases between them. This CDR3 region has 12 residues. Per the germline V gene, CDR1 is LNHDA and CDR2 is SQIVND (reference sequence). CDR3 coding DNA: TGTGCCAGTAGGGAGGGCAATCAGCCCCAGCATTTT. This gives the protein CASREGNQPQHF.

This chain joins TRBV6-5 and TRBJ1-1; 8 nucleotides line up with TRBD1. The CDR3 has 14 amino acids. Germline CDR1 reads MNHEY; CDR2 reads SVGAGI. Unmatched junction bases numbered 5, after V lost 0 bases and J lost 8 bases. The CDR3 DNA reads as TGTGCCAGCAGTTACTCTCAGGGGGCGCGGGAAGCTTTCTTT. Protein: CASSYSQGAREAFF.

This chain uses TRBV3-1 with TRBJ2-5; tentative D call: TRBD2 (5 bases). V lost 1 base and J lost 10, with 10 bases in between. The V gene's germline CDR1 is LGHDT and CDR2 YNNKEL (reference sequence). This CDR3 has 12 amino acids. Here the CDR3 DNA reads TGTGCCAGCAGCCAAGCAGAAGGGAGCCAGTACTTC. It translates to CASSQAEGSQYF.

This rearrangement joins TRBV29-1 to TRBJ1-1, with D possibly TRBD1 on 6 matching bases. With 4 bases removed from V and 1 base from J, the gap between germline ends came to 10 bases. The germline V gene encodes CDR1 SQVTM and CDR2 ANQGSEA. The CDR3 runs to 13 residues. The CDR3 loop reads CSVVETGNTEAFF. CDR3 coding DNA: TGCAGCGTTGTGGAGACAGGGAACACTGAAGCTTTCTTT. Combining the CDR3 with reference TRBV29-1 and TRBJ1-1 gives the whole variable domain SAVISQKPSRDICQRGTSLTIQCQVDSQVTMMFWYRQQPGQSLTLIATANQGSEATYESGFVIDKFPISRPNLTFSTLTVSNMSPEDSSIYLCSVVETGNTEAFFGQGTRLTVV.

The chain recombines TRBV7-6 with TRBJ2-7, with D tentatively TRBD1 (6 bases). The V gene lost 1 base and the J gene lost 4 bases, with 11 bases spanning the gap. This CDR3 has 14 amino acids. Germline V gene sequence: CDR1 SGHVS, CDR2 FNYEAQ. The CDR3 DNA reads TGTGCCAGCAGCTTAGTTCCAGGGGAGTACGAGCAGTACTTC. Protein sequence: CASSLVPGEYEQYF.

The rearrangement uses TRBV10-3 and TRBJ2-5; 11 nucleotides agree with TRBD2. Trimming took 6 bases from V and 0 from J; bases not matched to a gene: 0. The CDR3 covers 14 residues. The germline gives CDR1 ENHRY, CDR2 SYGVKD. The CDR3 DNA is TGTGCCATCAGGACTAGCGGGGACCAAGAGACCCAGTACTTC. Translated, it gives CAIRTSGDQETQYF.

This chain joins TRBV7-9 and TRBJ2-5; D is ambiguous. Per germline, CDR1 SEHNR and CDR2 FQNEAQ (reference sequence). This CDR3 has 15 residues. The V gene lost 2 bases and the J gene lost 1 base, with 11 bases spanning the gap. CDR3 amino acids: CASSLKSGFQETQYF. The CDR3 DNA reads TGTGCCAGCAGCTTAAAGTCAGGCTTCCAAGAGACCCAGTACTTC. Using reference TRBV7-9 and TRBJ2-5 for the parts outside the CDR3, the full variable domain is DTGVSQNPRHKITKRGQNVTFRCDPISEHNRLYWYRQTLGQGPEFLTYFQNEAQLEKSRLLSDRFSAERPKGSFSTLEIQRTEQGDSAMYLCASSLKSGFQETQYFGPGTRLLVL.

The chain's CDR3 is CASSYSGGTTEKLFF. As DNA, the CDR3 is TGTGCCAGCAGTTACTCGGGCGGTACAACTGAAAAACTGTTTTTT. The chain employs TRBV6-6 and TRBJ1-4; D not resolved. The CDR3 is 15 residues long. Looked up from germline, CDR1 is MNHNY and CDR2 is SVGAGI (reference sequence). V shed 0 bases and J shed 7 bases, with 12 bases lying between them.

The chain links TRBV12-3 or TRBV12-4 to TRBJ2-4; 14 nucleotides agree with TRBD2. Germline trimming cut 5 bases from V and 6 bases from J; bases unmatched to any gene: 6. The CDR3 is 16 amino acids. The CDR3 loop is CASSRLGLAGGNIQYF. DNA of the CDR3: TGTGCCAGCAGTCGACTCGGACTAGCGGGGGGAAACATTCAGTACTTC.

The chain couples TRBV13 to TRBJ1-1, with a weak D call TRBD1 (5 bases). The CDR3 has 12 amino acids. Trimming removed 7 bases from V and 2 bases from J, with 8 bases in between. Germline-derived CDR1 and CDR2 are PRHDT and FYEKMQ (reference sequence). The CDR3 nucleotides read TGTGCCAGCACGCGGGGCAACACTGAAGCTTTCTTT. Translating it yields CASTRGNTEAFF.

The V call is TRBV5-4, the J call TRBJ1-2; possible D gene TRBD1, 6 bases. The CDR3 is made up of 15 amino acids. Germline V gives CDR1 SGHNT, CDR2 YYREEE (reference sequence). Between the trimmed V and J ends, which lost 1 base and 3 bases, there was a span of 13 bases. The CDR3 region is CASSLLRDNDYGYTF. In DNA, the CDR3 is TGTGCCAGCAGCTTGTTGAGGGACAATGACTATGGCTACACCTTC.